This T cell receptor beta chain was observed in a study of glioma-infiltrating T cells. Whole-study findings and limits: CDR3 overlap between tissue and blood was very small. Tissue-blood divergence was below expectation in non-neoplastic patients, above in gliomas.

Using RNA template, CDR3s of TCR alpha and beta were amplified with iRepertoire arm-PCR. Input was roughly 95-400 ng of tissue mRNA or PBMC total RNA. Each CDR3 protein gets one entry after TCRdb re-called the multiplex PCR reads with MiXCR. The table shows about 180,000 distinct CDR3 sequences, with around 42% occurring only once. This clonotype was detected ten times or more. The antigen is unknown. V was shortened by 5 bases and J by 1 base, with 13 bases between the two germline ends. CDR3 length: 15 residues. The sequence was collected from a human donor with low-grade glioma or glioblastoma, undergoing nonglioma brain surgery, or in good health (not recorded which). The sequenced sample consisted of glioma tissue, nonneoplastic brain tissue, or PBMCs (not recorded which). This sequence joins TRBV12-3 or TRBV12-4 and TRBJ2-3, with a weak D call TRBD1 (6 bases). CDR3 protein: CASSPRQAGTDTQYF. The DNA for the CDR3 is TGTGCCAGCAGTCCCAGACAGGCCGGCACAGATACGCAGTATTTT.